This passage covers 28 T cell receptor beta chains from one sample sequenced in a study of technical replicates of blood from a few donors. TCRdb keeps only in-frame clones here, not all; method: immunoSEQ multiplex PCR. The repertoire holds roughly 93,000 clones, with roughly 95% as singletons. What was sequenced was T cells isolated from PBMCs. These receptors were collected from a human donor in good health.

The CDR3 coding sequence is TGTGCCAGCAGCCAAGAATGGGGGCGAGAGACCCAGTACTTC. This gives the protein CASSQEWGRETQYF. V is TRBV14 and J is TRBJ2-5; maybe TRBD1 (6 bases). The CDR3 is 14 residues long. V lost 0 bases to trimming and J lost 4 bases, with 9 bases between them. CDR1 and CDR2 (germline): SGHDN, FVKESK.

This rearrangement joins TRBV27 to TRBJ2-1; 9 nucleotides match TRBD2. The CDR3 extends over 15 amino acids. V lost 4 bases and J lost 7; bases outside the gene matches: 8. Germline V gene data show CDR1 as MNHEY and CDR2 as SMNVEV (reference sequence). Here the CDR3 reads CASSYPGLALNEQFF. DNA of the CDR3: TGTGCCAGCAGTTACCCGGGACTAGCCTTAAATGAGCAGTTCTTC.

V usage is TRBV28 and J usage is TRBJ2-3; a possible D gene is TRBD1 (5 bases). The CDR3 has 13 residues. The germline V gene has CDR1 MDHEN and CDR2 SYDVKM. The V end lost 3 bases, the J end lost 4 bases, and 8 bases lay between the germline ends. CDR3 nucleotides: TGTGCCAGCAGTTTTGGCAGGGCAGATACGCAGTATTTT. Protein: CASSFGRADTQYF.

This chain joins TRBV2 and TRBJ2-1, with D unclear. Germline V gene data show CDR1 as SNHLY and CDR2 as FYNNEI. This CDR3 is 14 amino acids long. Trimming shortened V by 3 bases and J by 3 bases, and 9 bases separated the two germline ends. The CDR3: CASSDERNYNEQFF. The CDR3 DNA reads TGTGCCAGCAGTGACGAGCGCAACTACAATGAGCAGTTCTTC.

V usage is TRBV18 and J usage is TRBJ1-5; 7 bases align to TRBD1. Trimming removed 6 bases from V and 5 bases from J; junction bases left unmatched: 10. The CDR3 totals 15 residues. Per germline, CDR1 KGHSH and CDR2 LQKENI. CDR3 DNA: TGTGCCAGCTCCCCCGACAGGGTTGGCGATCAGCCCCAGCATTTT. Translated, it gives CASSPDRVGDQPQHF.

The gene calls are TRBV4-1 and TRBJ2-7, with 8 bases aligning to TRBD1. The CDR3 loop spans 17 amino acids. Germline trimming cut 0 bases from V and 5 bases from J; bases unmatched to any gene: 12. Per germline, CDR1 MGHRA and CDR2 YSYEKL. For the CDR3, the DNA is TGCGCCAGCAGCCAAGATGGTGCGCCAGGGGGCCTCAACGAGCAGTACTTC. Protein: CASSQDGAPGGLNEQYF.

This clone occurred once. This chain connects TRBV19 to TRBJ1-2; 7 bases map to TRBD1. V lost 5 bases, J lost 0 bases, and 6 bases stayed unmatched. Looked up from germline, CDR1 is LNHDA and CDR2 is SQIVND (reference sequence). This CDR3 has 15 amino acids. CDR3 sequence: CASSSRQGANYGYTF. As DNA, the CDR3 is TGTGCCAGTAGTTCCAGACAGGGAGCTAACTATGGCTACACCTTC. Full variable domain (missing parts from reference TRBV19 and TRBJ1-2): DGGITQSPKYLFRKEGQNVTLSCEQNLNHDAMYWYRQDPGQGLRLIYYSQIVNDFQKGDIAEGYSVSREKKESFPLTVTSAQKNPTAFYLCASSSRQGANYGYTFGSGTRLTVV.

The CDR3 loop is CASSLDLWGANNSPLHF. The CDR3, as DNA: TGTGCCAGCAGCTTAGATCTTTGGGGAGCGAATAATTCACCCCTCCACTTT. The rearrangement joins TRBV11-3 to TRBJ1-6; the D is unclear. Germline CDR1 and CDR2: SGHNT and YENEEA. CDR3 size: 17 residues. The V gene lost 0 bases and the J gene lost 5 bases, with 14 bases spanning the gap. The complete variable domain, with remaining parts taken from reference TRBV11-3 and TRBJ1-6, reads EAGVVQSPRYKIIEKKQPVAFWCNPISGHNTLYWYLQNLGQGPELLIRYENEEAVDDSQLPKDRFSAERLKGVDSTLKIQPAELGDSAVYLCASSLDLWGANNSPLHFGNGTRLTVT.

This clone came up a few times. This rearrangement joins TRBV7-6 to TRBJ1-1, with a possible D match to TRBD1 (5 bases). The CDR3 totals 15 residues. Trimming shortened V by 1 base and J by 2 bases, and 11 bases separated the two germline ends. Germline CDR1 is SGHVS and CDR2 is FNYEAQ. CDR3 loop: CASSLGTTVNTEAFF. The CDR3 nucleotides are TGTGCCAGCAGCTTAGGGACAACGGTCAACACTGAAGCTTTCTTT.

V gene TRBV11-2 combines with J gene TRBJ2-3; 7 positions match TRBD1. The CDR3 totals 14 residues. Germline values: CDR1 SGHAT, CDR2 FQNNGV. Trimming took 7 bases from V and 0 from J; bases not matched to a gene: 4. The CDR3 sequence: CASTGTASTDTQYF. The DNA of the CDR3 is TGTGCCAGCACGGGGACAGCTAGCACAGATACGCAGTATTTT.

The chain couples TRBV7-9 to TRBJ1-5, with 8 bases aligning to TRBD1. With V trimmed by 5 bases and J by 5 bases, 8 bases remained unmatched. Per the germline V gene, CDR1 is SEHNR and CDR2 is FQNEAQ (reference sequence). The CDR3 has 15 amino acids. In DNA form, the CDR3 reads TGTGCCAGCAGCCGGGGGTCAGGGGGCGATCAGCCCCAGCATTTT. Translating gives CASSRGSGGDQPQHF.

V gene TRBV5-4 combines with J gene TRBJ2-4, with D perhaps matching TRBD2 (6 bases). Germline-derived CDR1 and CDR2 are SGHNT and YYREEE (reference sequence). Trimming took off 3 bases at V and 6 bases at J, with 22 bases between the two ends. The CDR3 contains 17 residues. In DNA form, the CDR3 reads TGTGCCAGCAGCTCCTGGGACTCCACTTCGGGTTCAAACATTCAGTACTTC. The encoded protein is CASSSWDSTSGSNIQYF.

V is TRBV7-2 and J is TRBJ2-5; D gene uncertain. The CDR3 loop spans 12 amino acids. Germline CDR1 SGHTA, CDR2 FQGNSA. V gave up 2 bases and J gave up 4 bases, with 5 bases separating them. CDR3 residues: CASSLSGETQYF. CDR3 sequence (DNA): TGTGCCAGCAGCTTATCAGGAGAGACCCAGTACTTC. Supplemented by reference TRBV7-2 and TRBJ2-5, the full variable domain reads GAGVSQSPSNKVTEKGKDVELRCDPISGHTALYWYRQSLGQGLEFLIYFQGNSAPDKSGLPSDRFSAERTGGSVSTLTIQRTQQEDSAVYLCASSLSGETQYFGPGTRLLVL.

V is TRBV5-1 and J is TRBJ2-5, with D unresolved. Germline assignment: CDR1 SGHRS and CDR2 YFSETQ. Deletions cut 0 bases from V and 2 bases from J, with 5 bases between. CDR3 size: 13 residues. The CDR3 loop reads CASSLAFQETQYF. As DNA, the CDR3 is TGCGCCAGCAGCTTGGCGTTTCAAGAGACCCAGTACTTC.

This clone was found once. V is TRBV7-2 and J is TRBJ2-3, with 7 nucleotides matching TRBD1. The CDR3 length is 14 residues. From germline, CDR1 is SGHTA and CDR2 FQGNSA. V lost 7 bases and J lost 2; bases outside the gene matches: 6. The CDR3: CASNRDRNTDTQYF. The CDR3 bases are TGTGCCAGCAACAGGGACAGAAACACAGATACGCAGTATTTT.

This chain connects TRBV19 to TRBJ2-7, with 7 bases identical to TRBD2. CDR3 size: 17 residues. V lost 6 bases to trimming and J lost 3 bases; unmatched junction nucleotides: 17. Germline V gene sequence: CDR1 LNHDA, CDR2 SQIVND (reference sequence). The CDR3 nucleotides read TGTGCCAGTAGCCAATTGACGGGAGCGGGGAGTCTCTACGAGCAGTACTTC. Amino acid sequence: CASSQLTGAGSLYEQYF.

The chain carries TRBV6-5 and TRBJ1-1, with 11 bases aligning to TRBD1. This CDR3 region has 14 residues. In germline, CDR1 is MNHEY, CDR2 SVGAGI. Trimming at V came to 2 bases and at J to 10 bases, leaving 6 bases not matched to a gene. This CDR3 reads CASSYRDRGAGAFF. The CDR3 region has the DNA TGTGCCAGCAGTTACCGGGACAGGGGGGCTGGAGCTTTCTTT.

The CDR3 nucleotides are TGTGCCAGCAGTGAATTGGTCCGAGGAGGCAATCGACCCCAGCATTTT. It specifies CASSELVRGGNRPQHF. The V gene is TRBV6-1, the J gene TRBJ1-5; D is uncertain. Trimming removed 2 bases at V and 10 bases at J, with 21 bases between. CDR3 length: 16 residues. The germline CDR1 and CDR2 sequences are MNHNS and SASEGT.

The gene calls are TRBV18 and TRBJ2-1, with D unresolved. Trimming left V 0 bases short and J 6 bases short, with 6 bases between. This CDR3 region has 13 residues. Germline-derived CDR1 and CDR2 are KGHSH and LQKENI. The CDR3: CASSPPGSNEQFF. The CDR3, as DNA: TGTGCCAGCTCACCACCCGGGTCCAATGAGCAGTTCTTC.

The chain has TRBV27 and TRBJ2-5, with D perhaps TRBD1 (5 bases). The CDR3 covers 14 residues. Germline CDR1 is MNHEY and CDR2 is SMNVEV (reference sequence). V shed 6 bases and J shed 5 bases, with 16 bases lying between them. Written as DNA, the CDR3 is TGTGCCAGCAGCTCGGGCCTAGGGGTTGAGACCCAGTACTTC. This encodes CASSSGLGVETQYF.

The genes are TRBV9 and TRBJ2-3, with 10 bases identical to TRBD2. Germline V gives CDR1 SGDLS, CDR2 YYNGEE. The V and J ends lost 0 bases and 9 bases, in that order; junction bases with no gene match: 7. The CDR3 length is 15 residues. CDR3 bases: TGTGCCAGCAGCGTAGCTGGGACTAGCGCGAAGACGCAGTATTTT. Encoded protein: CASSVAGTSAKTQYF.

V and J are TRBV5-6 and TRBJ1-5; D is perhaps TRBD1 (6 bases). Trimming took off 0 bases at V and 2 bases at J, with 15 bases between the two ends. The CDR3 totals 17 residues. CDR1 is SGHDT, CDR2 YYEEEE, per germline. This CDR3 reads CASSLAGGRGGNQPQHF. The CDR3 nucleotides read TGTGCCAGCAGCTTGGCCGGTGGCAGGGGAGGCAATCAGCCCCAGCATTTT.

The V and J genes are TRBV14 and TRBJ2-1; D might be TRBD2 (5 bases). This CDR3 spans 16 amino acids. Per germline, CDR1 SGHDN and CDR2 FVKESK. V lost 0 bases, J lost 2 bases, and 11 bases lay in between. The CDR3 loop is CASSQDVYGTYNEQFF. CDR3 nucleotide sequence: TGTGCCAGCAGCCAAGACGTCTACGGGACCTACAATGAGCAGTTCTTC.

The V call is TRBV13, the J call TRBJ2-7; 11 nucleotides align to TRBD1. Germline values: CDR1 PRHDT, CDR2 FYEKMQ (reference sequence). Trimming at V came to 6 bases and at J to 0 bases, leaving 1 base not matched to a gene. The CDR3 length is 14 residues. CDR3 DNA sequence: TGTGCCAGCAGGGACAGGGGGCTCTCCTACGAGCAGTACTTC. This sequence encodes CASRDRGLSYEQYF.

The chain recombines TRBV7-9 with TRBJ1-5, with a tentative D call TRBD1 (5 bases). Trimming left V 5 bases short and J 5 bases short, with 13 bases between. The germline gives CDR1 SEHNR, CDR2 FQNEAQ (reference sequence). This CDR3 contains 14 residues. DNA of the CDR3: TGTGCCAGCAGCCAGGGAGGGTTTGATCAGCCCCAGCATTTT. Translation gives CASSQGGFDQPQHF.

V and J are TRBV15 and TRBJ2-1, with D possibly being TRBD2 (5 bases). V was pared by 0 bases and J by 12 bases, with 12 bases between. CDR1 LNHNV and CDR2 YYDKDF come from the germline V gene (reference sequence). The CDR3 extends over 13 amino acids. CDR3 protein: CATSRDLGRGQFF. The CDR3 nucleotides read TGTGCCACCAGCAGAGATCTGGGCCGGGGGCAGTTCTTC.

The chain is built from TRBV27 and TRBJ2-1; 12 bases fit TRBD2. This CDR3 contains 16 residues. Looked up from germline, CDR1 is MNHEY and CDR2 is SMNVEV (reference sequence). Losses at the gene ends were 4 bases for V and 4 bases for J; bases not matched to a gene: 5. The CDR3 loop is CASSSRTSGTYNEQFF. The CDR3 nucleotides read TGTGCCAGCAGTTCCCGGACTAGCGGGACTTACAATGAGCAGTTCTTC.

V gene TRBV28 combines with J gene TRBJ1-1; D not certain. The CDR3 loop spans 13 amino acids. Trimming took off 4 bases at V and 3 bases at J, with 9 bases between the two ends. Germline V CDR1 and CDR2: MDHEN, SYDVKM. The CDR3 sequence: CASSSHQDTEAFF. The CDR3 DNA sequence: TGTGCCAGCAGTTCACACCAGGACACTGAAGCTTTCTTT.